These 27 T cell receptor beta chains share one sample of origin, sequenced in a study of cytomegalovirus exposure and HLA in healthy donors. It was with 60 Vbeta and 13 Jbeta primers that the PCR ran. Profiled with immunoSEQ multiplex PCR; TCRdb holds only in-frame clones, not every one. Of about 120,000 clones in the sample, over 75% were seen once. Material: PBMCs. The source is a man in his thirties or forties in good health and CMV-seronegative.

The V gene is TRBV15, the J gene TRBJ2-5; 9 positions match TRBD1. Germline assignment: CDR1 LNHNV and CDR2 YYDKDF (reference sequence). The CDR3 spans 16 residues. Germline trimming cut 0 bases from V and 6 bases from J; bases unmatched to any gene: 8. CDR3 bases: TGTGCCACCAGCAGAGAGTGGGGACAGGGTGGGAAGACCCAGTACTTC. Its protein product is CATSREWGQGGKTQYF.

This clone has only a few counts. This chain links TRBV18 with TRBJ2-2; D gene uncertain. CDR1 and CDR2 (germline): KGHSH, LQKENI. Trimming pared 3 bases from V and 9 bases from J, leaving 11 bases between. The CDR3 contains 13 residues. DNA of the CDR3: TGTGCCAGCTCACCGAGAGTGATCAGGGAGCTGTTTTTT. Translating gives CASSPRVIRELFF.

The chain employs TRBV28 and TRBJ2-3; 10 bases match TRBD2. This CDR3 is built from 14 residues. Germline V gene sequence: CDR1 MDHEN, CDR2 SYDVKM. The V segment lost 6 bases and the J segment 2 bases; nucleotides outside the gene matches: 2. Here the CDR3 DNA reads TGTGCCAGCAGAGCGGGGGGGTCCACAGATACGCAGTATTTT. Amino acids: CASRAGGSTDTQYF.

This chain joins TRBV5-1 and TRBJ2-3; D uncertain. The CDR3 is 15 amino acids. CDR1 is SGHRS, CDR2 YFSETQ, per germline. V dropped 3 bases and J dropped 3 bases, with 14 bases sitting between them. CDR3 sequence (DNA): TGCGCCAGCAGCTCCGGGTCATTGGTGACAGATACGCAGTATTTT. Translated: CASSSGSLVTDTQYF. The entire variable domain, with the rest obtained from reference TRBV5-1 and TRBJ2-3, is as follows: KAGVTQTPRYLIKTRGQQVTLSCSPISGHRSVSWYQQTPGQGLQFLFEYFSETQRNKGNFPGRFSGRQFSNSRSEMNVSTLELGDSALYLCASSSGSLVTDTQYFGPGTRLTVL.

The chain employs TRBV11-2 and TRBJ1-3, with 8 bases aligning to TRBD1. The CDR3 runs 15 residues. The J segment lost 9 bases and the V segment lost 4 bases, leaving 11 bases of the junction unmatched. Germline CDR1 and CDR2: SGHAT and FQNNGV. The CDR3, as DNA: TGTGCCAGCAGCTCGGACAGGGCTAGATGGGGCACCATATATTTT. Amino acid sequence: CASSSDRARWGTIYF. Based on the CDR3 plus reference TRBV11-2 and TRBJ1-3, the full variable domain is EAGVAQSPRYKIIEKRQSVAFWCNPISGHATLYWYQQILGQGPKLLIQFQNNGVVDDSQLPKDRFSAERLKGVDSTLKIQPAKLEDSAVYLCASSSDRARWGTIYFGEGSWLTVV.

A single count supports this clone. The V call is TRBV7-9, the J call TRBJ1-1; TRBD1 is a possible D gene (6 bases). This CDR3 is built from 12 residues. Trimming took off 4 bases at V and 3 bases at J, with 6 bases between the two ends. Germline V gives CDR1 SEHNR, CDR2 FQNEAQ (reference sequence). In DNA form, the CDR3 reads TGTGCCAGCAGCTACAGGGACACTGAAGCTTTCTTT. This gives the protein CASSYRDTEAFF.

As DNA, the CDR3 is TGCGCCAGCAGCTTGGGGATGGCAGGGGCTGGAACTAATGAAAAACTGTTTTTT. It specifies CASSLGMAGAGTNEKLFF. The chain has TRBV5-1 and TRBJ1-4; perhaps TRBD1 as D (6 bases). Per the germline V gene, CDR1 is SGHRS and CDR2 is YFSETQ. The CDR3 has 18 amino acids. V lost 0 bases, J lost 1 base, and 16 bases lay in between.

This chain connects TRBV6-5 to TRBJ1-2; 8 nucleotides line up with TRBD1. The CDR3 has 15 amino acids. Losses at the gene ends were 0 bases for V and 7 bases for J; bases not matched to a gene: 7. Germline assignment: CDR1 MNHEY and CDR2 SVGAGI. The CDR3 coding sequence is TGTGCCAGCAGTTACTCGACAGGGGAAATTTCTGGCTACACCTTC. This codes for CASSYSTGEISGYTF.

The rearrangement links TRBV19 to TRBJ1-2; possibly TRBD1 for D (5 bases). Germline loops: CDR1 LNHDA, CDR2 SQIVND (reference sequence). CDR3 length: 15 amino acids. V lost 4 bases, J lost 4 bases, and 16 bases lay in between. The DNA for the CDR3 is TGTGCCAGTAGTACCATCGTCGGGGGTGTCTATGGCTACACCTTC. Translating it yields CASSTIVGGVYGYTF.

This clone was recorded only once. The chain couples TRBV7-9 to TRBJ1-1; a possible D gene is TRBD1 (5 bases). This CDR3 comprises 19 residues. The germline V gene encodes CDR1 SEHNR and CDR2 FQNEAQ (reference sequence). The V gene lost 0 bases and the J gene lost 4 bases, with 24 bases spanning the gap. CDR3 in DNA: TGTGCCAGCAGCTTAGCCACAGCTGAGGTATACAGGCGTGGCACTGAAGCTTTCTTT. Encoded protein: CASSLATAEVYRRGTEAFF.

This sequence joins TRBV25-1 and TRBJ2-7; 10 positions agree with TRBD1. The ends lost 5 bases at V and 4 bases at J; junction bases unmatched: 2. The CDR3 is made up of 13 amino acids. The germline CDR1 and CDR2 sequences are MGHDK and SYGVNS. DNA of the CDR3: TGTGCCAGCAGTCGGGACAGGGGTTACGAGCAGTACTTC. Protein: CASSRDRGYEQYF.

In this sample, this clone turned up a few times. The chain joins TRBV2 to TRBJ2-1; D ambiguous. The CDR3 covers 13 residues. Germline CDR1 SNHLY, CDR2 FYNNEI. Trimming left V 3 bases short and J 9 bases short, with 12 bases between. The CDR3 protein is CASSEEYSGEQFF. The CDR3 bases are TGTGCCAGCAGTGAGGAGTATTCTGGTGAGCAGTTCTTC.

The chain employs TRBV9 and TRBJ2-7, with 14 positions matching TRBD2. The CDR3 is 17 amino acids. The germline gives CDR1 SGDLS, CDR2 YYNGEE. J lost 2 bases, V lost 3 bases, and 7 bases had no gene match. The DNA for the CDR3 is TGTGCCAGCAGCGCCGGGACTAGCGGGGGCCTGACCTACGAGCAGTACTTC. This sequence encodes CASSAGTSGGLTYEQYF.

The CDR3 DNA follows: TGTGCCTGGAGTATGAAGGGGAGGTGGAGCACTGAAGCTTTCTTT. The encoded protein is CAWSMKGRWSTEAFF. V usage is TRBV30 and J usage is TRBJ1-1; maybe TRBD1 (5 bases). Trimming pared 2 bases from V and 4 bases from J, leaving 17 bases between. The germline V gene encodes CDR1 GTSNPN and CDR2 SVGIG (reference sequence). CDR3 size: 15 residues. The full variable domain, completed using reference TRBV30 and TRBJ1-1, is SQTIHQWPATLVQPVGSPLSLECTVEGTSNPNLYWYRQAAGRGLQLLFYSVGIGQISSEVPQNLSASRPQDRQFILSSKKLLLSDSGFYLCAWSMKGRWSTEAFFGQGTRLTVV.

Here the CDR3 DNA reads TGCGCCAGCAGCCGACAGGGGCCCGAAACTAGCACAGATACGCAGTATTTT. This translates into CASSRQGPETSTDTQYF. The rearrangement uses TRBV4-1 and TRBJ2-3; 8 bases agree with TRBD1. V lost 4 bases and J lost 0; bases outside the gene matches: 9. The CDR3 runs 17 residues. Germline V lookup: CDR1 MGHRA, CDR2 YSYEKL.

The chain uses TRBV19 and TRBJ1-1; a possible D gene is TRBD1 (6 bases). V was shortened by 5 bases and J by 5 bases, with 12 bases between the two germline ends. Germline CDR1 reads LNHDA; CDR2 reads SQIVND (reference sequence). CDR3 length: 13 residues. DNA for the CDR3: TGTGCCAGTAGTCCCCAGGGGTGGACTGAAGCTTTCTTT. It encodes CASSPQGWTEAFF.

This clone was recorded a few times. The chain links TRBV6-1 to TRBJ2-3; TRBD1 agrees at 8 bases. V trimming: 1 base; J trimming: 4 bases; junction bases outside the gene matches: 13. The germline V gene encodes CDR1 MNHNS and CDR2 SASEGT. CDR3 size: 18 residues. The CDR3 loop reads CASSEGMGTGGRSDTQYF. Here the CDR3 DNA reads TGTGCCAGCAGTGAAGGGATGGGTACAGGGGGGCGTTCAGATACGCAGTATTTT.

The chain joins TRBV9 to TRBJ2-7; 8 positions agree with TRBD1. Germline CDR1 and CDR2: SGDLS and YYNGEE. The CDR3 has 14 amino acids. Trimming removed 0 bases from V and 5 bases from J; junction bases left unmatched: 4. This chain's CDR3 is CASSVAGQGHEQYF. In DNA form, the CDR3 reads TGTGCCAGCAGCGTAGCTGGACAGGGTCACGAGCAGTACTTC.

The chain uses TRBV10-2 and TRBJ2-7; D might be TRBD1 (5 bases). The CDR3 is made up of 12 amino acids. V lost 8 bases and J lost 7, with 15 bases in between. The germline CDR1 and CDR2 sequences are WSHSY and SAAADI. CDR3 in DNA: TGCGCCAGCCATGACAGAACCCCGGAGCAGTACTTC. This codes for CASHDRTPEQYF.

In this sample, this clone turned up a few times. CDR3: CASSLDRVINEQYF. CDR3 nucleotides: TGTGCCAGCAGCTTGGACAGGGTGATCAACGAGCAGTACTTC. This chain links TRBV11-2 with TRBJ2-7; 8 bases map to TRBD1. The CDR3 has 14 residues. V was clipped by 3 bases and J by 5 bases; unmatched bases: 6. Germline V CDR1 and CDR2: SGHAT, FQNNGV. The entire variable domain, with the rest obtained from reference TRBV11-2 and TRBJ2-7, is as follows: EAGVAQSPRYKIIEKRQSVAFWCNPISGHATLYWYQQILGQGPKLLIQFQNNGVVDDSQLPKDRFSAERLKGVDSTLKIQPAKLEDSAVYLCASSLDRVINEQYFGPGTRLTVT.

A remark on this clone: The junction departs from germline at one end; a sequencing error may be responsible. The identical CDR3 is also encoded by other nucleotide sequences in the sample. The chain recombines TRBV7-2 with TRBJ2-3; 11 nucleotides line up with TRBD1. Germline V gene lookup returns CDR1 SGHTA and CDR2 FQGNSA. The CDR3 length is 17 residues. The CDR3 region has the DNA TGTGCTAGCAGCTCCGCCGGGACAGGGGGGTATACAGATACGCAGTATTTT. It is translated as CASSSAGTGGYTDTQYF.

The chain is built from TRBV6-1 and TRBJ1-3; D is undetermined. The CDR3 spans 14 residues. Trimming removed 7 bases at V and 2 bases at J, with 12 bases between. Germline V lookup: CDR1 MNHNS, CDR2 SASEGT. DNA of the CDR3: TGTGCCAGCACCGCAGGTACGGCTGGAAACACCATATATTTT. This sequence encodes CASTAGTAGNTIYF.

The chain joins TRBV5-6 to TRBJ1-2; 10 nucleotides match TRBD1. V trimming: 4 bases; J trimming: 2 bases; junction bases outside the gene matches: 8. The CDR3 spans 16 residues. Germline V gives CDR1 SGHDT, CDR2 YYEEEE. CDR3 residues: CASSRVPGQGNYGYTF. CDR3 in DNA: TGTGCCAGCAGCCGTGTCCCGGGACAGGGGAACTATGGCTACACCTTC.

This chain links TRBV5-8 with TRBJ2-5, with 7 bases identical to TRBD1. The CDR3 spans 15 residues. Germline-derived CDR1 and CDR2 are SGHTS and YDEGEE. The J segment lost 4 bases and the V segment lost 4 bases, leaving 10 bases of the junction unmatched. The CDR3 bases are TGTGCCAGCAGCCACAGGGGTACCGAGAGAGAGACCCAGTACTTC. As protein: CASSHRGTERETQYF.

This sequence joins TRBV2 and TRBJ2-2; the D is unclear. This CDR3 spans 14 amino acids. Germline lookup yields CDR1 SNHLY and CDR2 FYNNEI. Trimming shortened V by 3 bases and J by 3 bases, and 8 bases separated the two germline ends. The CDR3 DNA sequence: TGTGCCAGCAGTGAGCATACAGACACCGGGGAGCTGTTTTTT. Amino acid sequence: CASSEHTDTGELFF.

V gene TRBV19 combines with J gene TRBJ2-2, with TRBD2 matching over 10 bases. J lost 0 bases, V lost 1 base, and 5 bases had no gene match. This CDR3 has 18 residues. Germline V gene data show CDR1 as LNHDA and CDR2 as SQIVND (reference sequence). CDR3 amino acids: CASSIGGLAGANTGELFF. CDR3 DNA: TGTGCCAGTAGTATAGGTGGTCTAGCGGGGGCGAACACCGGGGAGCTGTTTTTT.

The chain has TRBV6-5 and TRBJ1-1, with 7 positions matching TRBD1. The length of the CDR3 is 14 residues. Germline CDR1 MNHEY, CDR2 SVGAGI. J lost 1 base, V lost 6 bases, and 5 bases had no gene match. This CDR3 reads CASSLPGGNTEAFF. In nucleotides, the CDR3 is TGTGCCAGCAGCCTCCCAGGGGGGAACACTGAAGCTTTCTTT.